This T cell receptor (beta chain) originates from a study of PD-1 blockade in classical Hodgkin lymphoma. The assay was immunoSEQ multiplex PCR, and TCRdb's table has in-frame clones only and misses some. The data hold 75,000 to 100,000 clones, with 81% observed a single time. The patients all showed relapse after autologous stem cell transplantation, while their brentuximab vedotin exposure varied. With 6 bases removed from V and 1 base from J, the gap between germline ends came to 9 bases. This CDR3 spans 13 amino acids. The V gene's germline CDR1 is KGHSH and CDR2 LQKENI. The sample in question was peripheral blood mononuclear cells (PBMCs), obtained before the second cycle of nivolumab. The sequence derives from a human donor with classical Hodgkin lymphoma. The chain links TRBV18 to TRBJ2-5; D remains ambiguous. The CDR3 region has the DNA TGTGCCAGCTCGCCCAACCCCCAAGAGACCCAGTACTTC. This gives the protein CASSPNPQETQYF.